Presented here are 30 T cell receptor beta chains from one specimen sequenced in a study of post-analysis software for immune sequencing data. Unique molecular identifiers featured in each of the TCR beta cDNA libraries. TCRdb re-called the PCR reads through MiXCR, storing one row per CDR3 protein. The data show about 460,000 distinct CDR3 sequences, approximately 45% seen once. Study-wide points: Compared with controls, patients had more of roughly five TRBV segments, including TRBV5-6, TRBV5-1 and TRBV20-1.

The antigens these receptors bind are not known. The sequenced sample consisted of blood. The source of these receptors is a girl under 18 with multiple sclerosis.

The rearrangement links TRBV19 to TRBJ2-1, with D tentatively TRBD1 (5 bases). The germline V gene encodes CDR1 LNHDA and CDR2 SQIVND (reference sequence). The V end was cut by 0 bases, the J end by 4 bases, with 10 bases between. The CDR3 has 15 residues. The CDR3 sequence: CASSIDGQGYNEQFF. CDR3 DNA sequence: TGTGCCAGTAGTATAGACGGGCAGGGATACAATGAGCAGTTCTTC.

This clonotype was seen a handful of times. The rearrangement joins TRBV6-1 to TRBJ2-1; 7 nucleotides line up with TRBD2. Trimming at V came to 6 bases and at J to 0 bases, leaving 2 bases not matched to a gene. CDR3 size: 14 residues. Germline V gene lookup returns CDR1 MNHNS and CDR2 SASEGT. CDR3 nucleotide sequence: TGTGCCAGCAGACCTAGCGGCTCCTACAATGAGCAGTTCTTC. Residues: CASRPSGSYNEQFF.

This clonotype was seen a handful of times. The chain couples TRBV7-2 to TRBJ2-7; perhaps TRBD1 as D (5 bases). Per the germline V gene, CDR1 is SGHTA and CDR2 is FQGNSA. The V gene lost 2 bases and the J gene lost 3 bases, with 11 bases spanning the gap. CDR3 length: 14 amino acids. The CDR3 region is CASSLQTDSYEQYF. In DNA, the CDR3 is TGTGCCAGCAGCTTACAAACTGACAGCTACGAGCAGTACTTC.

The chain uses TRBV6-5 and TRBJ2-1; maybe TRBD2 (6 bases). V was shortened by 4 bases and J by 8 bases, with 18 bases between the two germline ends. The CDR3 covers 15 residues. Germline CDR1 and CDR2: MNHEY and SVGAGI. CDR3 DNA sequence: TGTGCCAGCAGTTCCACTGGCGCGGGGCGGGATGAGCAGTTCTTC. Translating gives CASSSTGAGRDEQFF.

The chain has TRBV6-5 and TRBJ2-1, with D uncertain. Trimming took off 2 bases at V and 8 bases at J, with 10 bases between the two ends. Germline CDR1 MNHEY, CDR2 SVGAGI. The CDR3 runs to 13 residues. The DNA for the CDR3 is TGTGCCAGCAGTTACGGTCCACGGTATGAGCAGTTCTTC. This encodes CASSYGPRYEQFF.

Points on this clonotype: The junction and the germline gene differ at one end; a read error may be behind it. The chain has TRBV20-1 and TRBJ2-7, with TRBD1 matching 10 bases. Looked up from germline, CDR1 is DFQATT and CDR2 is SNEGSKA (reference sequence). The CDR3 loop spans 13 amino acids. CDR3 sequence reads: CCAPGQGTYEQYF. Written as DNA, the CDR3 is TGCTGTGCCCCGGGACAGGGGACCTACGAGCAGTACTTC.

This clonotype was recorded at least ten times. V usage is TRBV2 and J usage is TRBJ1-4; possible D gene TRBD1, 6 bases. Per germline, CDR1 SNHLY and CDR2 FYNNEI. The V end lost 6 bases, the J end lost 7 bases, and 12 bases lay between the germline ends. There are 13 residues in the CDR3. CDR3 loop: CASSRKGGEKLFF. CDR3 DNA: TGTGCCAGCAGCCGAAAGGGGGGTGAAAAACTGTTTTTT. The variable domain in full, completed from reference TRBV2 and TRBJ1-4, reads EPEVTQTPSHQVTQMGQEVILRCVPISNHLYFYWYRQILGQKVEFLVSFYNNEISEKSEIFDDQFSVERPDGSNFTLKIRSTKLEDSAMYFCASSRKGGEKLFFGSGTQLSVL.

Note on this clonotype: Relative to the germline gene, one junction end is altered; a read error may explain this. The V call is TRBV24-1, the J call TRBJ2-1, with 7 bases matching TRBD2. From germline, CDR1 is KGHDR and CDR2 SFDVKD. The CDR3 contains 16 residues. CDR3 in DNA: TGTGCCGCCAGTGACTTGGGAGGGCCCAGAACCAATGAGCAGTTCTTC. This translates into CAASDLGGPRTNEQFF.

V and J are TRBV12-3 or TRBV12-4 and TRBJ2-3; 12 bases map to TRBD2. V dropped 5 bases and J dropped 4; count of bases not matched to a gene: 10. CDR3 length: 17 amino acids. This CDR3 reads CASSDSLAGGRADTQYF. DNA for the CDR3: TGTGCCAGCAGTGATAGCCTAGCGGGAGGGCGGGCAGATACGCAGTATTTT.

This clonotype has just a few counts. An end of the junction differs from the germline gene, which may be a read error. This chain uses TRBV7-2 with TRBJ2-7; D uncertain. This CDR3 has 14 residues. Germline V gene data show CDR1 as SGHTA and CDR2 as FQGNSA. The CDR3 nucleotides read TGTGCCAGCAGTTTAGCAGAATATAACTACGAGCAGTACTTC. Amino acids: CASSLAEYNYEQYF.

This clonotype showed up just a few times. The chain employs TRBV6-5 and TRBJ2-7, with D possibly being TRBD1 (5 bases). Germline loops: CDR1 MNHEY, CDR2 SVGAGI. V lost 0 bases and J 0 bases, leaving 12 bases between the germline ends. This CDR3 region has 16 residues. For the CDR3, the DNA is TGTGCCAGCAGTTACTCAGATGACAGCTTCTCCTACGAGCAGTACTTC. This codes for CASSYSDDSFSYEQYF.

This clonotype was observed a few times. CDR3 coding DNA: TGCGCCAGCAGCTTGCCGAGGACAGGGAGCACAGATACGCAGTATTTT. Translation: CASSLPRTGSTDTQYF. The rearrangement uses TRBV5-1 and TRBJ2-3, with TRBD1 identical over 8 bases. This CDR3 region has 16 residues. Trimming took 1 base from V and 0 from J; bases not matched to a gene: 4. The germline V gene encodes CDR1 SGHRS and CDR2 YFSETQ.

The chain is built from TRBV10-3 and TRBJ1-6; unclear D gene. Deletions cut 7 bases from V and 8 bases from J, with 15 bases between. The CDR3 runs to 14 residues. Germline CDR1 is ENHRY and CDR2 is SYGVKD. CDR3 nucleotide sequence: TGTGCCATCACCGAATCTCTGCGGGATTCACCCCTCCACTTT. Its translation: CAITESLRDSPLHF.

This clonotype was recorded a few times. The chain couples TRBV12-3 or TRBV12-4 to TRBJ1-2; no clear D gene. Trimming removed 5 bases from V and 0 bases from J, with 13 bases in between. There are 15 residues in the CDR3. The CDR3, as DNA: TGTGCCAGCAGTCATCAGTCTAATCCTAACTATGGCTACACCTTC. Protein sequence: CASSHQSNPNYGYTF.

The V and J genes are TRBV15 and TRBJ2-7; D not resolved. CDR3 length: 12 residues. The V gene lost 9 bases and the J gene lost 3 bases, with 12 bases spanning the gap. Germline V lookup: CDR1 LNHNV, CDR2 YYDKDF (reference sequence). CDR3 sequence: CATEGLLYEQYF. Here the CDR3 DNA reads TGTGCCACAGAAGGGTTACTCTACGAGCAGTACTTC.

The CDR3 here is CASSQINRGETQYF. The CDR3 region has the DNA TGTGCCAGCAGCCAAATTAACAGGGGAGAGACCCAGTACTTC. The rearrangement joins TRBV14 to TRBJ2-5; TRBD1 matches at 7 bases. Germline assignment: CDR1 SGHDN and CDR2 FVKESK. The CDR3 totals 14 residues. With 2 bases clipped from V and 4 bases from J, the junction kept 4 bases outside the gene matches.

In its sample, this clonotype was seen many times. This chain uses TRBV7-2 with TRBJ2-3; no clear D. Germline V lookup: CDR1 SGHTA, CDR2 FQGNSA. CDR3 length: 12 residues. The V end lost 0 bases, the J end lost 6 bases, and 4 bases lay between the germline ends. The CDR3 DNA is TGTGCCAGCAGCTTAGCCGCGGATACGCAGTATTTT. Encoded protein: CASSLAADTQYF.

This rearrangement joins TRBV28 to TRBJ2-3; no definite D call. Germline values: CDR1 MDHEN, CDR2 SYDVKM. This CDR3 is built from 13 residues. V was clipped by 4 bases and J by 6 bases, with 11 bases between them. CDR3 amino acids: CASSYRNRDTQYF. Written as DNA, the CDR3 is TGTGCCAGCAGTTACCGGAATAGGGATACGCAGTATTTT.

This clonotype was seen more than once but under ten times. CDR3 bases: TGCAGTGCTAGAATAGGACTAGCGGGAGGTGCTGATACGCAGTATTTT. Amino acid sequence: CSARIGLAGGADTQYF. V usage is TRBV20-1 and J usage is TRBJ2-3; 14 bases align to TRBD2. Germline CDR1 and CDR2: DFQATT and SNEGSKA (reference sequence). The CDR3 length is 16 residues. J lost 6 bases, V lost 2 bases, and 7 bases had no gene match.

The chain has TRBV28 and TRBJ2-7, with 7 bases lining up with TRBD1. V was clipped by 3 bases and J by 2 bases; unmatched bases: 7. CDR1 and CDR2 (germline): MDHEN, SYDVKM. This CDR3 spans 15 amino acids. DNA for the CDR3: TGTGCCAGCAGTTTGCCACAGGGGTCAACCTACGAGCAGTACTTC. Protein: CASSLPQGSTYEQYF.

In the case of this clonotype: At one of its ends the junction is not consistent with the germline gene, which may arise from a read error. The rearrangement joins TRBV29-1 to TRBJ1-2; a weak D match, TRBD1 (5 bases). The CDR3 loop spans 14 amino acids. CDR1 is SQVTM and CDR2 is ANQGSEA in the germline V gene. Here the CDR3 reads CSALASGDQYGYTF. CDR3 sequence (DNA): TGTAGCGCCCTTGCGTCGGGGGACCAATATGGCTACACCTTC.

The V gene is TRBV5-5, the J gene TRBJ1-2; a weak D match, TRBD1 (6 bases). The V end was cut by 0 bases, the J end by 4 bases, with 7 bases between. This CDR3 spans 13 amino acids. Germline V lookup: CDR1 SGHKS, CDR2 YYEKEE (reference sequence). The CDR3 protein is CASSLGDTYGYTF. The CDR3 coding sequence is TGTGCCAGCAGCTTGGGGGACACCTATGGCTACACCTTC.

J is TRBJ2-1 and V is TRBV7-2, with no clear D. V dropped 1 base and J dropped 6 bases, with 7 bases sitting between them. Germline CDR1 reads SGHTA; CDR2 reads FQGNSA. The CDR3 totals 13 residues. CDR3 region: CASSLGWGNEQFF. CDR3 nucleotide sequence: TGTGCCAGCAGCTTAGGCTGGGGCAATGAGCAGTTCTTC.

Comments on this clonotype: An end of the junction differs from the germline gene, which may be a read error. V is TRBV12-3 or TRBV12-4 and J is TRBJ2-2, with 7 bases matching TRBD1. The CDR3 spans 15 residues. CDR3 bases: TGTGCCAGCAGTTTGGGCAGGGGGTCGACCGGGGAGCGGTTTTTT. This encodes CASSLGRGSTGERFF.

This chain connects TRBV7-2 to TRBJ1-2; D not resolved. The CDR3 consists of 13 residues. The ends were cut back, 2 bases at V and 6 bases at J, with 10 bases in the middle. From germline, CDR1 is SGHTA and CDR2 FQGNSA. The CDR3 loop reads CASSLSGIDGYTF. The DNA for the CDR3 is TGTGCCAGCAGCTTATCCGGAATTGATGGCTACACCTTC.

The rearrangement links TRBV28 to TRBJ2-1; a possible D gene is TRBD2 (6 bases). The length of the CDR3 is 15 residues. Looked up from germline, CDR1 is MDHEN and CDR2 is SYDVKM. Between the trimmed V and J ends, which lost 8 bases and 7 bases, there was a span of 21 bases. In DNA form, the CDR3 reads TGTGCCAGCCCCTCGCCGGGACTCCCTTTGAATGAGCAGTTCTTC. Amino acid sequence: CASPSPGLPLNEQFF.

This clonotype appeared a few times. The genes are TRBV21-1 and TRBJ2-1; TRBD2 is the table's D call, not checked against the DNA. TRBV21-1 is marked as a pseudogene. This CDR3 has 19 residues. CDR3 sequence reads: CASSKAPTGTSCSYNEQFF. The DNA of the CDR3 is TGTGCCAGCAGCAAAGCGCCCACCGGGACAAGCTGCTCCTACAATGAGCAGTTCTTC.

This rearrangement joins TRBV7-2 to TRBJ2-6, with D possibly called TRBD1 or TRBD2 (5 bases each). The CDR3 runs 15 residues. Germline lookup yields CDR1 SGHTA and CDR2 FQGNSA. V was clipped by 7 bases and J by 1 base, with 11 bases between them. CDR3 protein: CASIPGSSGANVLTF. The CDR3 DNA is TGTGCCAGCATCCCAGGGAGTTCTGGGGCCAACGTCCTGACTTTC.

There are a few counts of this clonotype. This chain joins TRBV18 and TRBJ1-1, with 8 positions matching TRBD1. The trim removed 5 bases at V and 4 bases at J, leaving 3 bases unmatched. CDR3 size: 13 residues. Germline V gives CDR1 KGHSH, CDR2 LQKENI. The CDR3 sequence: CASSVQGGTEAFF. For the CDR3, the DNA is TGTGCCAGCTCAGTACAGGGGGGCACTGAAGCTTTCTTT.

The CDR3 DNA reads TGCAGCGGCGGACCCGGCGATACGCAGTATTTT. Amino acid sequence: CSGGPGDTQYF. The rearrangement links TRBV29-1 to TRBJ2-3; no clear D. V was cut by 7 bases and J by 6 bases, with 11 bases left in between. Germline CDR1 SQVTM, CDR2 ANQGSEA. CDR3 length: 11 residues.